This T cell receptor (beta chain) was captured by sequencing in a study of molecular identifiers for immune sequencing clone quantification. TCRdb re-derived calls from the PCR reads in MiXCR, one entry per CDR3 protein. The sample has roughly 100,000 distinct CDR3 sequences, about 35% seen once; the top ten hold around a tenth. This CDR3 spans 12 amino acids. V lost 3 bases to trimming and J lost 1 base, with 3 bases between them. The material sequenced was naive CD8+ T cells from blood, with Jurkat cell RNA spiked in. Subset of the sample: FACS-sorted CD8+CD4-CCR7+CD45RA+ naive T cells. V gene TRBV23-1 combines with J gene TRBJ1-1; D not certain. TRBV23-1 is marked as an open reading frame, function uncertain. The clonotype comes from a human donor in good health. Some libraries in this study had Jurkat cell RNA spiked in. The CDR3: CASSQENTEAFF. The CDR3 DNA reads TGCGCCAGCAGTCAGGAGAACACTGAAGCTTTCTTT.